The present TCR beta chain was sequenced within a study of cytomegalovirus exposure and HLA in healthy donors. PCR amplification relied on 60 Vbeta primers (plus 13 Jbeta primers). The table came from immunoSEQ multiplex PCR; TCRdb's copy has only in-frame clones and leaves some out. The sample includes about 89,000 clones, under 80% seen only once; the top ten take about 2%. Input material: PBMCs. The TCR originated in a male donor in good health and CMV-seronegative.

The CDR3 sequence is CASSSLAGHGNQPQHF. The CDR3 DNA sequence: TGTGCCAGTAGTTCCCTGGCGGGCCATGGCAATCAGCCCCAGCATTTT. The chain links TRBV19 to TRBJ1-5; no clear D. This CDR3 comprises 16 residues. Germline V gene sequence: CDR1 LNHDA, CDR2 SQIVND (reference sequence). Trimming shortened V by 5 bases and J by 2 bases, and 16 bases separated the two germline ends.